The 10 T cell receptor beta chains reported below all come from one sample, sequenced in a study of OX40 agonist ivuxolimab in advanced cancers. The table came from immunoSEQ multiplex PCR; TCRdb's copy has only in-frame clones and leaves some out. The sample has approximately 56,000 clones; around nine tenths are singletons. Sequenced here: CD4+ or CD8+ T cells sorted from blood, sampled in a trial of the OX40 agonist ivuxolimab. These receptors were obtained from an adult with an advanced solid tumor such as melanoma, head and neck, liver or kidney cancer.

The chain is built from TRBV6-5 and TRBJ2-1; the D gene is possibly TRBD2 (5 bases). The CDR3 length is 14 residues. The V gene lost 0 bases and the J gene lost 9 bases, with 12 bases spanning the gap. The germline CDR1 and CDR2 sequences are MNHEY and SVGAGI. CDR3 nucleotides: TGTGCCAGCAGTTACTCGAATCGAGAGGGTGAGCAGTTCTTC. It encodes CASSYSNREGEQFF.

The chain joins TRBV9 to TRBJ2-7, with 9 bases identical to TRBD1. V lost 0 bases and J lost 3; bases outside the gene matches: 4. Germline loops: CDR1 SGDLS, CDR2 YYNGEE. This CDR3 region has 15 residues. The CDR3 DNA sequence: TGTGCCAGCAGCGTAGAGGGGGGACAGGGCTACGAGCAGTACTTC. Its translation is CASSVEGGQGYEQYF.

The chain is built from TRBV4-1 and TRBJ2-5, with 7 bases aligning to TRBD1. The J call could be wrong; TRBJ2-7 is a better fit for the DNA end. CDR1 is MGHRA and CDR2 is YSYEKL in the germline V gene. The length of the CDR3 is 16 residues. The CDR3, as DNA: TGCGCCAGCAGCCAAGATCTGGGGACAGCTTACTACGAGCAGTACTTC. It specifies CASSQDLGTAYYEQYF.

The chain links TRBV7-3 to TRBJ2-3; 7 bases align to TRBD2. V lost 4 bases and J lost 1; bases outside the gene matches: 2. The CDR3 runs 14 residues. The germline V gene encodes CDR1 SGHTA and CDR2 FQGTGA. The CDR3 loop is CASSYSGGTDTQYF. The CDR3 DNA is TGTGCCAGCAGCTACAGCGGGGGCACAGATACGCAGTATTTT.

The chain couples TRBV7-6 to TRBJ1-2; D uncertain. V was pared by 5 bases and J by 4 bases, with 17 bases between. This CDR3 is 15 amino acids long. Germline V CDR1 and CDR2: SGHVS, FNYEAQ. CDR3 loop: CASSPDLGLLYGYTF. CDR3 coding DNA: TGTGCCAGCAGCCCGGACCTAGGTCTACTCTATGGCTACACCTTC.

The chain is built from TRBV7-3 and TRBJ2-1; D is possibly TRBD2 (5 bases). Germline V gives CDR1 SGHTA, CDR2 FQGTGA. The V end lost 5 bases, the J end lost 10 bases, and 12 bases lay between the germline ends. The CDR3 is 12 residues long. The CDR3 protein is CASSPDTGEQFF. CDR3 bases: TGTGCCAGCAGCCCCGACACGGGGGAGCAGTTCTTC.

CDR3 bases: TGCGCCAGCAGCCAAAAAACCCCGGGACCTACTACCTACGAGCAGTACTTC. Residues: CASSQKTPGPTTYEQYF. V and J are TRBV4-1 and TRBJ2-7; D possibly uses TRBD1 or TRBD2 (5 bases each). Trimming removed 2 bases at V and 2 bases at J, with 19 bases between. The CDR3 covers 17 residues. The V gene's germline CDR1 is MGHRA and CDR2 YSYEKL.

This clone was counted a single time. This sequence joins TRBV5-4 and TRBJ1-1, with a tentative D call TRBD1 (6 bases). The germline gives CDR1 SGHNT, CDR2 YYREEE (reference sequence). The CDR3 runs 14 residues. V shed 2 bases and J shed 1 base, with 9 bases lying between them. As DNA, the CDR3 is TGTGCCAGCAGCTTTCCGGACAGGAACACTGAAGCTTTCTTT. It specifies CASSFPDRNTEAFF.

The chain combines TRBV13 with TRBJ1-3; D gene unclear. CDR3 size: 17 residues. The V end was cut by 0 bases, the J end by 5 bases, with 17 bases between. Germline-derived CDR1 and CDR2 are PRHDT and FYEKMQ (reference sequence). The CDR3 spells CASSLGFPGELRNTIYF. Here the CDR3 DNA reads TGTGCCAGCAGCTTAGGGTTCCCAGGCGAATTAAGAAACACCATATATTTT.

The chain carries TRBV5-7 and TRBJ1-5; possible D gene TRBD1, 5 bases. TRBV5-7 is recorded as an ORF, its role being uncertain. V lost 1 base, J lost 0 bases, and 17 bases lay in between. This CDR3 comprises 18 residues. CDR3 residues: CASSLSGRVGYSNQPQHF. CDR3 coding DNA: TGTGCCAGCAGCTTGAGTGGCAGGGTTGGGTATAGCAATCAGCCCCAGCATTTT.